The T cell receptor (beta chain) described here comes from a study of CD8+CD57+ T cells in acquired aplastic anemia. Those patients picked for sequencing had displayed CD8+CD57+ cell expansion on flow cytometry. Investigators profiled TCR beta VDJ and CDR3 from genomic DNA template. MiXCR, run by TCRdb on the reads, gives a single entry per CDR3 protein. The data show under 200,000 distinct CDR3 sequences, around 50% seen once. This clonotype was seen repeatedly, ten times or more. The sample comprised sorted CD4+, CD8+, or CD8+CD57+ T cells (not recorded which) from PBMCs. This receptor was identified in a human donor with aplastic anemia.

CDR3 amino acids: CASSPTGKETQYF. CDR3 nucleotide sequence: TGTGCCAGCAGCCCCACAGGGAAGGAGACCCAGTACTTC. The J gene is TRBJ2-5, the V gene TRBV5-6, with D maybe TRBD1 (6 bases). V lost 4 bases and J lost 5, with 12 bases in between. This CDR3 contains 13 residues. Germline CDR1 and CDR2: SGHDT and YYEEEE.